This T cell receptor beta chain was sequenced during a study of cytomegalovirus exposure and HLA in healthy donors. Germline V gene sequence: CDR1 MDHEN, CDR2 SYDVKM. Deletions cut 6 bases from V and 2 bases from J, with 14 bases between. The CDR3 has 14 amino acids. Note on this clone: The target antigen is unknown.

Study findings and constraints: Sequencing depth roughly uniform across donors was assumed in presence/absence analyses. A later analysis linked a missense variant in DCLRE1C to the trimming of TCR beta V and J genes.

The PCR employed 60 Vbeta primers together with 13 Jbeta primers. In the study's own analysis: A later analysis counted 80 million or so unique TCR beta chains, some 12 million shared. The table came from immunoSEQ multiplex PCR; TCRdb's copy has only in-frame clones and leaves some out. The V and J calls and clone size were taken over from that table, and D and trimming were inferred from the DNA. The sample gives around 110,000 clones, more than 60% of which show up once; 3.5% to 4% is in the top ten. V is TRBV28 and J is TRBJ2-7; D gene ambiguous. This TCR was sampled from a man in his 60s in good health and CMV-seronegative. Material: PBMCs. The CDR3 DNA sequence: TGTGCCAGCAGCGCCGCTGACAAGCCCTACGAGCAGTACGTC. It encodes CASSAADKPYEQYV.